The source of this TCR beta chain is a study of response to subunit inactivated influenza vaccine. CDR1 is SGHRS and CDR2 is YFSETQ in the germline V gene. V was cut by 0 bases and J by 5 bases, with 8 bases left in between. This CDR3 region has 13 residues. TCRdb reprocessed the RT-PCR reads via MiXCR and lists one record per CDR3 protein. This repertoire shows more than 450,000 distinct CDR3 sequences, about 10% found once; its top ten account for 9.5% to 11%. The sample was also reused in another study, on T cells expressing NK-cell markers. That source adds: It was by 5'RACE template switching with UMIs that TCR beta cDNA was made. Roughly 1.0-8% of CD8+ T cells in about six donors belonged to dominant NKG2C+ clonotypes. Similarly, these clonotypes led the CD3+CD56-NKG2C+ fraction as well in several donors.

This TCR was sampled from a man in his forties or fifties who received an inactivated influenza vaccine. Material: PBMCs from blood, obtained on the day of vaccination. The rearrangement uses TRBV5-1 and TRBJ2-5; a possible D gene is TRBD1 (5 bases). This CDR3 reads CASSLGGDETQYF. The CDR3 DNA reads TGCGCCAGCAGCTTGGGGGGCGACGAGACCCAGTACTTC.